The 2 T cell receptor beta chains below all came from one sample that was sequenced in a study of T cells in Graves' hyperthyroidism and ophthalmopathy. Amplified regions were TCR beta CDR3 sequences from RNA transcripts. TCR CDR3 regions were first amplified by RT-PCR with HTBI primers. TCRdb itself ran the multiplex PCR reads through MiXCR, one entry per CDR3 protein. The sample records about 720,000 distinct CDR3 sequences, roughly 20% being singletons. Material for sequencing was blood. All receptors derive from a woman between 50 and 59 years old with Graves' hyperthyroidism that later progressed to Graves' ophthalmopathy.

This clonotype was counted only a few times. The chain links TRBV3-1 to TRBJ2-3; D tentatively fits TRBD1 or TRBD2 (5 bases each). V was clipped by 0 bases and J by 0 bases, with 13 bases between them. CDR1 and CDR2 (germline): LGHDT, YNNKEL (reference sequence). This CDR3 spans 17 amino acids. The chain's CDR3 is CASSQEGTGFSTDTQYF. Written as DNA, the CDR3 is TGTGCCAGCAGCCAAGAAGGGACGGGTTTTAGCACAGATACGCAGTATTTT.

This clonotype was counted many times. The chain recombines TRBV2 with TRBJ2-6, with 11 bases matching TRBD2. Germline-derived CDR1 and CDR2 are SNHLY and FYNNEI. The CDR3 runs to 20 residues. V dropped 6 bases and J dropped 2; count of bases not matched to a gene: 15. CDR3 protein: CASSEPVPSGGRPGANVLTF. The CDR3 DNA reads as TGTGCCAGCAGCGAGCCTGTCCCTAGCGGGGGGCGTCCTGGGGCCAACGTCCTGACTTTC.